These 29 T cell receptor beta chains originate from one sample sequenced in a study of graft-versus-host responses after intestinal transplantation. Using immunoSEQ multiplex PCR, the repertoire was profiled, and TCRdb retains in-frame clones only, with some absent. This sample carries 95,000 to 100,000 clones, more than 75% of them seen once, and the ten largest clones take under 1.5%. The specimen was PBMCs, collected 255 days after intestinal transplant. Receptor source: a human patient who received an intestinal transplant, so some T cells may come from the graft donor.

This chain connects TRBV19 to TRBJ1-6; D is perhaps TRBD1 (6 bases). Germline loops: CDR1 LNHDA, CDR2 SQIVND (reference sequence). This CDR3 region has 15 residues. Trimming cost V 5 bases and J 0 bases, with 8 bases left between them. The CDR3 sequence is CASSQGSSYNSPLHF. Written as DNA, the CDR3 is TGTGCCAGTAGTCAGGGGAGCTCCTATAATTCACCCCTCCACTTT. The complete variable domain, with remaining parts taken from reference TRBV19 and TRBJ1-6, reads DGGITQSPKYLFRKEGQNVTLSCEQNLNHDAMYWYRQDPGQGLRLIYYSQIVNDFQKGDIAEGYSVSREKKESFPLTVTSAQKNPTAFYLCASSQGSSYNSPLHFGNGTRLTVT.

V gene TRBV7-8 combines with J gene TRBJ2-3, with D tentatively TRBD1 (8 bases). Per the germline V gene, CDR1 is SGHVS and CDR2 is FQNEAQ. CDR3 length: 17 amino acids. V was trimmed by 5 bases and J by 2 bases, leaving 20 bases between them. This CDR3 reads CASSPRGGTGFTDTQYF. CDR3 in DNA: TGTGCCAGCAGCCCACGGGGAGGGACAGGCTTCACAGATACGCAGTATTTT. Supplemented by reference TRBV7-8 and TRBJ2-3, the full variable domain reads GAGVSQSPRYKVAKRGQDVALRCDPISGHVSLFWYQQALGQGPEFLTYFQNEAQLDKSGLPSDRFFAERPEGSVSTLKIQRTQQEDSAVYLCASSPRGGTGFTDTQYFGPGTRLTVL.

The J gene is TRBJ2-3, the V gene TRBV4-1; 13 bases map to TRBD2. Trimming at V came to 0 bases and at J to 2 bases, leaving 2 bases not matched to a gene. Germline V gene sequence: CDR1 MGHRA, CDR2 YSYEKL. The length of the CDR3 is 17 residues. DNA for the CDR3: TGCGCCAGCAGCCAAGAGGGACTAGCGGGGCCCACAGATACGCAGTATTTT. Amino acid sequence: CASSQEGLAGPTDTQYF.

The chain employs TRBV4-1 and TRBJ2-1; D is unresolved. The CDR3 is 16 residues long. V gave up 7 bases and J gave up 0 bases, with 16 bases separating them. From germline, CDR1 is MGHRA and CDR2 YSYEKL. The CDR3 sequence is CASTPEELSSYNEQFF. CDR3 sequence (DNA): TGCGCCAGCACCCCAGAGGAGCTCAGCTCCTACAATGAGCAGTTCTTC.

The chain recombines TRBV7-6 with TRBJ1-3, with 8 bases that match TRBD1. The germline V gene encodes CDR1 SGHVS and CDR2 FNYEAQ. The CDR3 sequence is 16 residues long. V gave up 5 bases and J gave up 1 base; unmatched junction bases: 7. CDR3 sequence (DNA): TGTGCCAGCAGCCCAGGGACAGGCGAATCTGGAAACACCATATATTTT. As protein: CASSPGTGESGNTIYF.

The chain couples TRBV5-4 to TRBJ1-1; no reliable D call. Germline V gene lookup returns CDR1 SGHNT and CDR2 YYREEE (reference sequence). The CDR3 is 14 amino acids. V was trimmed by 1 base and J by 0 bases, leaving 7 bases between them. CDR3 DNA: TGTGCCAGCAGCTTGCAGGTCTTGAACACTGAAGCTTTCTTT. Its translation: CASSLQVLNTEAFF.

This chain links TRBV27 with TRBJ1-2, with D perhaps matching TRBD1 (5 bases). Germline loops: CDR1 MNHEY, CDR2 SMNVEV (reference sequence). The CDR3 length is 17 residues. Trimming shortened V by 6 bases and J by 1 base, and 21 bases separated the two germline ends. The CDR3 region has the DNA TGTGCCAGCAGCCCCACTACGGCCAGGGTGGGTAACTATGGCTACACCTTC. This sequence encodes CASSPTTARVGNYGYTF.

The J gene is TRBJ2-1, the V gene TRBV4-2, with D tentatively TRBD2 (5 bases). This CDR3 spans 14 amino acids. Trimming cost V 4 bases and J 2 bases, with 9 bases left between them. Germline lookup yields CDR1 LGHNA and CDR2 YNFKEQ. DNA of the CDR3: TGTGCCAGCAGCCCGGACTTTCCCTACAATGAGCAGTTCTTC. Translation: CASSPDFPYNEQFF.

This clone was detected a few times. The chain links TRBV7-3 to TRBJ2-2; D possibly corresponds to TRBD1 (6 bases). CDR1 and CDR2 from the germline V gene are SGHTA and FQGTGA. Between the trimmed V and J ends, which lost 4 bases and 7 bases, there was a span of 10 bases. The CDR3 consists of 13 residues. CDR3 sequence (DNA): TGTGCCAGCAGCTCTCGACAGGACGGGGAGCTGTTTTTT. Its protein product is CASSSRQDGELFF.

The CDR3 DNA reads TGTGCCAGCTCACGGGACAGGGGCTCGAATGAGCAGTTCTTC. It encodes CASSRDRGSNEQFF. V is TRBV2 and J is TRBJ2-1; 10 bases are a match to TRBD1. Trimming at V came to 8 bases and at J to 7 bases, leaving 8 bases not matched to a gene. The CDR3 totals 14 residues. The germline V gene encodes CDR1 SNHLY and CDR2 FYNNEI.

CDR3 region: CASSVWGENNEQFF. The CDR3 DNA follows: TGTGCCAGCAGCGTCTGGGGGGAAAACAATGAGCAGTTCTTC. V and J are TRBV9 and TRBJ2-1, with D tentatively TRBD2 (6 bases). The CDR3 consists of 14 residues. From germline, CDR1 is SGDLS and CDR2 YYNGEE. The V end lost 2 bases, the J end lost 5 bases, and 11 bases lay between the germline ends.

The rearrangement joins TRBV5-5 to TRBJ2-5, with a possible D match to TRBD2 (5 bases). This CDR3 spans 14 amino acids. V lost 4 bases and J 0 bases, leaving 10 bases between the germline ends. Germline V gene data show CDR1 as SGHKS and CDR2 as YYEKEE (reference sequence). Here the CDR3 reads CASSRERYQETQYF. The CDR3 region has the DNA TGTGCCAGCAGCAGGGAGCGTTACCAAGAGACCCAGTACTTC.

The chain links TRBV27 to TRBJ1-4; tentative D call: TRBD1 (5 bases). Germline CDR1 and CDR2: MNHEY and SMNVEV (reference sequence). V lost 1 base, J lost 8 bases, and 11 bases lay in between. CDR3 size: 14 residues. DNA of the CDR3: TGTGCCAGCAGTTTATTAGCGGGGGGGGAAAAACTGTTTTTT. Its translation is CASSLLAGGEKLFF.

This clone was seen just once. This chain connects TRBV7-9 to TRBJ1-4; D is unclear. The germline V gene has CDR1 SEHNR and CDR2 FQNEAQ (reference sequence). This CDR3 has 15 residues. With 6 bases removed from V and 4 bases from J, the gap between germline ends came to 15 bases. CDR3 residues: CASSPLTGINEKLFF. The CDR3 DNA sequence: TGTGCCAGCAGTCCCCTGACGGGCATTAATGAAAAACTGTTTTTT.

CDR3 amino acids: CASSIGTGTFPYEQYF. Written as DNA, the CDR3 is TGTGCCAGTAGTATAGGAACAGGGACATTCCCCTACGAGCAGTACTTC. This sequence joins TRBV19 and TRBJ2-7; a possible D gene is TRBD1 (6 bases). The V gene's germline CDR1 is LNHDA and CDR2 SQIVND (reference sequence). V was shortened by 1 base and J by 2 bases, with 15 bases between the two germline ends. There are 16 residues in the CDR3.

The chain employs TRBV18 and TRBJ2-3; unclear D gene. The CDR3 consists of 19 residues. Trimming left V 3 bases short and J 2 bases short, with 24 bases between. CDR1 and CDR2 from the germline V gene are KGHSH and LQKENI. The CDR3 DNA is TGTGCCAGCTCACCGTACCTCTTCCCAAACATGGGCCACACAGATACGCAGTATTTT. It translates to CASSPYLFPNMGHTDTQYF.

J is TRBJ1-6 and V is TRBV28, with D tentatively TRBD1 (5 bases). Trimming pared 3 bases from V and 7 bases from J, leaving 16 bases between. This CDR3 is built from 16 residues. Germline CDR1 is MDHEN and CDR2 is SYDVKM. This CDR3 reads CASSFWEGNENSPLHF. CDR3 in DNA: TGTGCCAGCAGTTTTTGGGAGGGGAACGAAAATTCACCCCTCCACTTT.

The gene calls are TRBV7-2 and TRBJ2-3, with D unclear. The CDR3 consists of 17 residues. Trimming took off 1 base at V and 4 bases at J, with 18 bases between the two ends. The germline gives CDR1 SGHTA, CDR2 FQGNSA. The CDR3 DNA sequence: TGTGCCAGCAGCTTAGTGTTACTCACCCAGAGTCCAGATACGCAGTATTTT. Its protein is CASSLVLLTQSPDTQYF.

The V call is TRBV6-1, the J call TRBJ1-5; TRBD1 is a possible D gene (5 bases). The V end lost 4 bases, the J end lost 12 bases, and 16 bases lay between the germline ends. CDR3 length: 13 amino acids. CDR1 and CDR2 from the germline V gene are MNHNS and SASEGT. For the CDR3, the DNA is TGTGCCAGCAGTGTGGGGGTAGGTGGGGACCAGCATTTT. This encodes CASSVGVGGDQHF.

This chain joins TRBV5-4 and TRBJ1-1, with D possibly being TRBD1 (5 bases). The V gene's germline CDR1 is SGHNT and CDR2 YYREEE (reference sequence). V dropped 0 bases and J dropped 1 base, with 10 bases sitting between them. The CDR3 is made up of 15 amino acids. CDR3 DNA: TGTGCCAGCAGCTTGGTGCCTGGGGCGAACACTGAAGCTTTCTTT. It codes for CASSLVPGANTEAFF.

CDR3 sequence reads: CASSLVGQGMNTEAFF. The CDR3 DNA follows: TGTGCCAGCAGTTTGGTGGGACAGGGGATGAACACTGAAGCTTTCTTT. The V gene is TRBV28, the J gene TRBJ1-1, with TRBD1 identical over 10 bases. V shed 3 bases, J shed 0 bases, and the junction held 4 bases outside the gene matches. The germline V gene has CDR1 MDHEN and CDR2 SYDVKM. The CDR3 is 16 residues long.

The chain links TRBV27 to TRBJ2-7, with D perhaps matching TRBD1 (6 bases). The CDR3 runs 13 residues. CDR1 and CDR2 from the germline V gene are MNHEY and SMNVEV (reference sequence). Trimming removed 7 bases at V and 4 bases at J, with 14 bases between. The CDR3 nucleotides are TGTGCCAGCACCCCAGCAGGGGAATACGAGCAGTACTTC. Translated, it gives CASTPAGEYEQYF.

This rearrangement joins TRBV11-2 to TRBJ1-1; no definite D call. Germline CDR1 and CDR2: SGHAT and FQNNGV. The CDR3 spans 15 residues. V lost 5 bases, J lost 1 base, and 14 bases lay in between. In DNA form, the CDR3 reads TGTGCCAGCAGCCCAGACGGCGGGTGGAACACTGAAGCTTTCTTT. It is translated as CASSPDGGWNTEAFF.

V and J are TRBV6-5 and TRBJ2-2, with no clear D. Germline CDR1 and CDR2: MNHEY and SVGAGI. The CDR3 is made up of 12 amino acids. Deletions cut 6 bases from V and 2 bases from J, with 4 bases between. CDR3 sequence: CASSFNTGELFF. DNA for the CDR3: TGTGCCAGCAGCTTTAACACCGGGGAGCTGTTTTTT.

The rearrangement links TRBV11-1 to TRBJ2-1, with D tentatively TRBD1 or TRBD2 (5 bases each). CDR1 and CDR2 from the germline V gene are SGHAT and FQDESV (reference sequence). This CDR3 comprises 15 residues. V was trimmed by 2 bases and J by 7 bases, leaving 15 bases between them. The CDR3 DNA follows: TGTGCCAGCAGCTTAAAGGAAGCCAGGGAGAATGAGCAGTTCTTC. Translating it yields CASSLKEARENEQFF.

The rearrangement joins TRBV28 to TRBJ2-2; 9 nucleotides line up with TRBD2. CDR3 length: 15 amino acids. Unmatched junction bases numbered 2, after V lost 1 base and J lost 5 bases. Germline CDR1 reads MDHEN; CDR2 reads SYDVKM. CDR3 nucleotides: TGTGCCAGCAGTTTATCTGCGGGGGGGACCGGGGAGCTGTTTTTT. This translates into CASSLSAGGTGELFF.

The rearrangement joins TRBV27 to TRBJ2-1, with D perhaps TRBD1 (5 bases). CDR1 and CDR2 (germline): MNHEY, SMNVEV (reference sequence). V lost 2 bases, J lost 3 bases, and 11 bases lay in between. The CDR3 contains 15 residues. CDR3 DNA: TGTGCCAGCAGTTTAGGGGCCAGAGGCTACAATGAGCAGTTCTTC. Residues: CASSLGARGYNEQFF.

This chain links TRBV25-1 with TRBJ1-1; D ambiguous. CDR3 size: 12 residues. From germline, CDR1 is MGHDK and CDR2 SYGVNS. The V gene lost 2 bases and the J gene lost 10 bases, with 11 bases spanning the gap. Here the CDR3 reads CASSEGGLRAFF. The CDR3 region has the DNA TGTGCCAGCAGTGAAGGAGGGCTTCGAGCTTTCTTT.

This clone showed up just a few times. The chain recombines TRBV28 with TRBJ1-6; no clear D. The germline V gene encodes CDR1 MDHEN and CDR2 SYDVKM. Trimming left V 10 bases short and J 0 bases short, with 10 bases between. The CDR3 has 14 amino acids. The CDR3: CATRGFSYNSPLHF. CDR3 coding DNA: TGTGCCACCCGAGGGTTCTCCTATAATTCACCCCTCCACTTT.